Each of the 31 T cell receptor beta chains below was sequenced from the same sample in a study of T cell responses to AZD1222 COVID-19 vaccine. Here immunoSEQ multiplex PCR was the method, and the copy in TCRdb shows in-frame clones only, minus some. The sample consists of about 130,000 clones, approximately 94% of them appearing once. The sample was peripheral blood, taken on day 0 of AZD1222 vaccination. The receptors originated from an adult in good health.

This chain connects TRBV6-5 to TRBJ2-7, with a tentative D call TRBD1 (5 bases). This CDR3 comprises 12 residues. Germline CDR1 reads MNHEY; CDR2 reads SVGAGI. With 7 bases removed from V and 3 bases from J, the gap between germline ends came to 10 bases. As DNA, the CDR3 is TGTGCCAGCACCACAGGATTCTACGAGCAGTACTTC. Translating it yields CASTTGFYEQYF.

J is TRBJ1-4 and V is TRBV6-5; 11 nucleotides agree with TRBD1. V lost 5 bases, J lost 7 bases, and 6 bases stayed unmatched. The germline CDR1 and CDR2 sequences are MNHEY and SVGAGI. The CDR3 is 15 amino acids. DNA for the CDR3: TGTGCCAGCAGTCGCCGGGACAGGGGGACTGAAAAACTGTTTTTT. Translated: CASSRRDRGTEKLFF.

This chain joins TRBV6-6 and TRBJ1-1; D may be TRBD1 (6 bases). This CDR3 spans 15 amino acids. Germline loops: CDR1 MNHNY, CDR2 SVGAGI (reference sequence). V was pared by 0 bases and J by 3 bases, with 11 bases between. This CDR3 is CASSYSGAGDTEAFF. The DNA for the CDR3 is TGTGCCAGCAGTTACTCCGGGGCAGGGGACACTGAAGCTTTCTTT.

The chain is built from TRBV2 and TRBJ1-1, with no clear D. The ends were cut back, 7 bases at V and 1 base at J, with 13 bases in the middle. Germline loops: CDR1 SNHLY, CDR2 FYNNEI. The CDR3 loop spans 14 amino acids. CDR3: CASKGLGPNTEAFF. CDR3 DNA sequence: TGTGCCAGCAAGGGTCTGGGCCCGAACACTGAAGCTTTCTTT.

The V call is TRBV18, the J call TRBJ2-7; no clear D. V lost 2 bases and J 5 bases, leaving 16 bases between the germline ends. Germline CDR1 and CDR2: KGHSH and LQKENI. The CDR3 spans 15 residues. The CDR3 region is CASSPALGQPNEQYF. CDR3 bases: TGTGCCAGCTCACCAGCCCTAGGGCAGCCCAACGAGCAGTACTTC.

The rearrangement joins TRBV7-4 to TRBJ1-5; no reliable D call. Germline V gene sequence: CDR1 SGHVT, CDR2 SQSDAQ. CDR3 length: 15 amino acids. Between the trimmed V and J ends, which lost 3 bases and 2 bases, there was a span of 11 bases. The CDR3 coding sequence is TGTGCCAGCAGCTTTTTCGGGTCGGGCAATCAGCCCCAGCATTTT. Translation gives CASSFFGSGNQPQHF.

The CDR3 protein is CASSLITGGATTEAFF. The CDR3 DNA follows: TGCGCCAGCAGCTTAATTACAGGGGGGGCGACCACTGAAGCTTTCTTT. The chain combines TRBV5-1 with TRBJ1-1; TRBD1 aligns across 8 bases. V lost 2 bases to trimming and J lost 4 bases; unmatched junction nucleotides: 10. This CDR3 has 16 residues. The germline V gene has CDR1 SGHRS and CDR2 YFSETQ.

In regard to this clone: A junction end diverges from the germline sequence, so it may reflect a read error. The rearrangement uses TRBV15 and TRBJ1-1; no definite D call. This CDR3 comprises 15 residues. Per germline, CDR1 LNHNV and CDR2 YYDKDF (reference sequence). Written as DNA, the CDR3 is TGTGCCACCAGCAGGGCCGGGGATCTGAATACTGAAGCTTTCTTT. Translation: CATSRAGDLNTEAFF. Combining the CDR3 with reference TRBV15 and TRBJ1-1 gives the whole variable domain DAMVIQNPRYQVTQFGKPVTLSCSQTLNHNVMYWYQQKSSQAPKLLFHYYDKDFNNEADTPDNFQSRRPNTSFCFLDIRSPGLGDTAMYLCATSRAGDLNTEAFFGQGTRLTVV.

Only one count was recorded for this clone. This chain connects TRBV7-9 to TRBJ2-5; 8 bases map to TRBD1. The CDR3 has 16 amino acids. With V trimmed by 5 bases and J by 2 bases, 10 bases remained unmatched. CDR1 and CDR2 from the germline V gene are SEHNR and FQNEAQ (reference sequence). The CDR3, as DNA: TGTGCCAGCAGCGGCCGACGGGACAGGAGGCAAGAGACCCAGTACTTC. It is translated as CASSGRRDRRQETQYF.

This chain links TRBV30 with TRBJ1-3; a possible D gene is TRBD1 (5 bases). The CDR3 totals 13 residues. Germline assignment: CDR1 GTSNPN and CDR2 SVGIG (reference sequence). V was pared by 7 bases and J by 0 bases, with 10 bases between. CDR3 in DNA: TGTGCCTTCCGACAGAACTCTGGAAACACCATATATTTT. This codes for CAFRQNSGNTIYF.

The gene calls are TRBV6-5 and TRBJ2-1; the D gene is possibly TRBD1 (5 bases). CDR1 and CDR2 from the germline V gene are MNHEY and SVGAGI. The germline V and J ends were trimmed by 4 bases and 3 bases, with 7 bases remaining between them. This CDR3 has 13 amino acids. The DNA for the CDR3 is TGTGCCAGCAGTTCGGACATCTACAATGAGCAGTTCTTC. This codes for CASSSDIYNEQFF.

The chain combines TRBV19 with TRBJ1-3, with D hard to call. The CDR3 sequence is 13 residues long. Trimming shortened V by 5 bases and J by 4 bases, and 9 bases separated the two germline ends. The germline V gene encodes CDR1 LNHDA and CDR2 SQIVND (reference sequence). CDR3 sequence reads: CASSEAPGNTIYF. The DNA of the CDR3 is TGTGCCAGTAGTGAGGCCCCCGGAAACACCATATATTTT.

This clone occurred once. The CDR3 sequence is CASSQRNYNEQFF. As DNA, the CDR3 is TGTGCCAGCTCCCAGCGGAACTACAATGAGCAGTTCTTC. This chain links TRBV2 with TRBJ2-1; D is perhaps TRBD2 (5 bases). Looked up from germline, CDR1 is SNHLY and CDR2 is FYNNEI. V lost 8 bases to trimming and J lost 3 bases, with 11 bases between them. The length of the CDR3 is 13 residues. Complete variable domain (other parts from reference TRBV2 and TRBJ2-1): EPEVTQTPSHQVTQMGQEVILRCVPISNHLYFYWYRQILGQKVEFLVSFYNNEISEKSEIFDDQFSVERPDGSNFTLKIRSTKLEDSAMYFCASSQRNYNEQFFGPGTRLTVL.

The rearrangement links TRBV4-1 to TRBJ1-4; D not certain. Germline V lookup: CDR1 MGHRA, CDR2 YSYEKL. Trimming stripped 4 bases from V and 8 bases from J, with 14 bases between. The CDR3 runs to 14 residues. The CDR3 spells CASSPGGQLEKLFF. The CDR3 nucleotides read TGCGCCAGCAGCCCCGGCGGGCAGCTAGAAAAACTGTTTTTT.

This sequence joins TRBV2 and TRBJ1-5; TRBD1 agrees at 12 bases. The CDR3 runs to 14 residues. Germline-derived CDR1 and CDR2 are SNHLY and FYNNEI. The V and J ends lost 6 bases and 7 bases, in that order; junction bases with no gene match: 4. CDR3 DNA: TGTGCCAGCAGCGGGACAGGGGGCCGGCAGCCCCAGCATTTT. The encoded protein is CASSGTGGRQPQHF.

The chain is built from TRBV7-9 and TRBJ2-1; TRBD2 agrees at 15 bases. V trimming: 3 bases; J trimming: 6 bases; junction bases outside the gene matches: 0. Germline CDR1 and CDR2: SEHNR and FQNEAQ (reference sequence). CDR3 length equals 15 residues. CDR3 sequence (DNA): TGTGCCAGCAGCTTGGGACTAGCGGGAGGCAATGAGCAGTTCTTC. It encodes CASSLGLAGGNEQFF. Supplemented by reference TRBV7-9 and TRBJ2-1, the full variable domain reads DTGVSQNPRHKITKRGQNVTFRCDPISEHNRLYWYRQTLGQGPEFLTYFQNEAQLEKSRLLSDRFSAERPKGSFSTLEIQRTEQGDSAMYLCASSLGLAGGNEQFFGPGTRLTVL.

The V gene is TRBV11-2, the J gene TRBJ1-1, with D unclear. The CDR3 runs 12 residues. From germline, CDR1 is SGHAT and CDR2 FQNNGV. The V end lost 4 bases, the J end lost 0 bases, and 3 bases lay between the germline ends. CDR3 DNA: TGTGCCAGCAGCTCCATGAACACTGAAGCTTTCTTT. Protein product: CASSSMNTEAFF.

This clone was picked up one time. The rearrangement links TRBV6-5 to TRBJ1-1, with unresolved D. The V gene lost 3 bases and the J gene lost 1 base, with 9 bases spanning the gap. The CDR3 is made up of 14 amino acids. Germline V lookup: CDR1 MNHEY, CDR2 SVGAGI. The CDR3 nucleotides are TGTGCCAGCAGTTATCAGTCAACGAACACTGAAGCTTTCTTT. As protein: CASSYQSTNTEAFF.

The genes are TRBV19 and TRBJ2-1; TRBD2 is a possible D gene (6 bases). In germline, CDR1 is LNHDA, CDR2 SQIVND (reference sequence). The CDR3 loop spans 16 amino acids. Trimming pared 7 bases from V and 0 bases from J, leaving 16 bases between. CDR3 residues: CASNKGLSSSYNEQFF. For the CDR3, the DNA is TGTGCCAGTAATAAGGGACTTTCTAGCTCCTACAATGAGCAGTTCTTC.

This clone was seen only once. V is TRBV20-1 and J is TRBJ2-1; 8 positions agree with TRBD1. This CDR3 has 11 amino acids. Germline values: CDR1 DFQATT, CDR2 SNEGSKA (reference sequence). The ends lost 3 bases at V and 12 bases at J; junction bases unmatched: 4. The CDR3 DNA follows: TGCAGTGCTAGGGACAGGGCTTCGCAGTTCTTC. Protein: CSARDRASQFF.

This clone was found once. V is TRBV9 and J is TRBJ2-3, with TRBD2 matching 8 bases. CDR3 size: 17 residues. Germline V gives CDR1 SGDLS, CDR2 YYNGEE. V was pared by 3 bases and J by 0 bases, with 9 bases of the junction left unmatched. CDR3 sequence: CASSERGLYTSTDTQYF. Written as DNA, the CDR3 is TGTGCCAGCAGCGAGCGGGGGCTTTATACTAGCACAGATACGCAGTATTTT.

V gene TRBV14 combines with J gene TRBJ1-1; TRBD1 agrees at 8 bases. Per the germline V gene, CDR1 is SGHDN and CDR2 is FVKESK. The CDR3 is made up of 15 amino acids. V trimming: 2 bases; J trimming: 4 bases; junction bases outside the gene matches: 6. CDR3 region: CASSQFQGALTEAFF. CDR3 coding DNA: TGTGCCAGCAGCCAATTTCAGGGGGCGCTCACTGAAGCTTTCTTT. The full variable domain, rest sourced from reference TRBV14 and TRBJ1-1, is EAGVTQFPSHSVIEKGQTVTLRCDPISGHDNLYWYRRVMGKEIKFLLHFVKESKQDESGMPNNRFLAERTGGTYSTLKVQPAELEDSGVYFCASSQFQGALTEAFFGQGTRLTVV.

The V gene is TRBV14, the J gene TRBJ2-7; D gene unclear. V was pared by 3 bases and J by 7 bases, with 10 bases between. CDR1 is SGHDN and CDR2 is FVKESK in the germline V gene. The CDR3 sequence is 12 residues long. The chain's CDR3 is CASSQPSAEQYF. The CDR3 nucleotides read TGTGCCAGCAGCCAGCCCTCCGCGGAGCAGTACTTC.

The J gene is TRBJ2-2, the V gene TRBV13; the D gene is possibly TRBD2 (6 bases). Germline V gene data show CDR1 as PRHDT and CDR2 as FYEKMQ (reference sequence). The germline V and J ends were trimmed by 5 bases and 0 bases, with 19 bases remaining between them. The CDR3 runs to 18 residues. The DNA of the CDR3 is TGTGCCAGCAGCCTGACTAGTTGGGTTGGCGCGAACACCGGGGAGCTGTTTTTT. Its protein is CASSLTSWVGANTGELFF.

In its sample, this clone was seen once. The chain has TRBV3-1 (or the pseudogene TRBV3-2) and TRBJ2-1; 10 bases line up with TRBD2. Looked up from germline, CDR1 is LGHDT and CDR2 is YNNKEL (reference sequence). V trimming: 0 bases; J trimming: 8 bases; junction bases outside the gene matches: 10. The CDR3 totals 17 residues. CDR3 amino acids: CASSQDSARTSGYEQFF. CDR3 bases: TGTGCCAGCAGCCAAGACTCTGCCAGGACTAGCGGTTATGAGCAGTTCTTC.

The CDR3 nucleotides read TGTGCCAGCACGAGCGGGAGGGCCTACGAGCAGTACTTC. Its translation: CASTSGRAYEQYF. This chain links TRBV28 with TRBJ2-7; 10 nucleotides agree with TRBD2. The ends lost 7 bases at V and 2 bases at J; junction bases unmatched: 2. The CDR3 is 13 residues long. From germline, CDR1 is MDHEN and CDR2 SYDVKM.

The rearrangement joins TRBV27 to TRBJ1-1; D ambiguous. CDR1 is MNHEY and CDR2 is SMNVEV in the germline V gene (reference sequence). Deletions cut 2 bases from V and 5 bases from J, with 9 bases between. CDR3 length equals 13 residues. The CDR3 nucleotides are TGTGCCAGCAGTTTAGGCCCGAGAACTGAAGCTTTCTTT. Translation: CASSLGPRTEAFF.

The chain joins TRBV30 to TRBJ2-2, with TRBD1 as a possible D gene (6 bases). CDR1 GTSNPN and CDR2 SVGIG come from the germline V gene (reference sequence). Trimming took 2 bases from V and 5 from J, leaving 15 bases between them. The CDR3 totals 15 residues. The CDR3 region is CAWSTRAGVTGELFF. The CDR3 nucleotides read TGTGCCTGGAGTACACGGGCAGGGGTTACCGGGGAGCTGTTTTTT.

The rearrangement uses TRBV4-1 and TRBJ1-6; 8 nucleotides align to TRBD1. This CDR3 is 18 amino acids long. V lost 3 bases to trimming and J lost 0 bases; unmatched junction nucleotides: 7. Looked up from germline, CDR1 is MGHRA and CDR2 is YSYEKL. The CDR3 DNA is TGCGCCAGCAGCCAGGAGACAGGGGAGAGCTCCTATAATTCACCCCTCCACTTT. Protein product: CASSQETGESSYNSPLHF.

The rearrangement joins TRBV9 to TRBJ2-2; the D is unclear. CDR3 length: 16 amino acids. Germline V lookup: CDR1 SGDLS, CDR2 YYNGEE. Trimming took off 0 bases at V and 2 bases at J, with 11 bases between the two ends. The CDR3 coding sequence is TGTGCCAGCAGCGTAGGGTACTCAGGAAACACCGGGGAGCTGTTTTTT. Its translation is CASSVGYSGNTGELFF.

The chain uses TRBV7-9 and TRBJ2-7, with a weak D call TRBD2 (6 bases). Trimming took off 3 bases at V and 9 bases at J, with 9 bases between the two ends. This CDR3 region has 11 residues. Germline loops: CDR1 SEHNR, CDR2 FQNEAQ (reference sequence). CDR3 protein: CASSFEEGQYF. DNA for the CDR3: TGTGCCAGCAGCTTTGAGGAGGGGCAGTACTTC.